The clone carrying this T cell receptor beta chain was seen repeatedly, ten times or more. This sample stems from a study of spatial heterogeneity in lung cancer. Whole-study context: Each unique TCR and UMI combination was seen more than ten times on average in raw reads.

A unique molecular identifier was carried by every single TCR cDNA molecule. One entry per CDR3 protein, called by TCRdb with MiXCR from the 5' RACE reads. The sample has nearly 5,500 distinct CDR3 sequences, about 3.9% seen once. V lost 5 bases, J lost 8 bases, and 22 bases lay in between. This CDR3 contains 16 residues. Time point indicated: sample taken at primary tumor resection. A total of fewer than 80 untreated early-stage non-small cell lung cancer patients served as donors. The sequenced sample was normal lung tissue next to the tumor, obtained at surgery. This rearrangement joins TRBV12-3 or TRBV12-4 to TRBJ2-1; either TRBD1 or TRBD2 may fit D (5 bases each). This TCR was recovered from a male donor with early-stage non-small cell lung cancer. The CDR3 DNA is TGTGCCAGCAGTAATTCCGGGACGTTAAAAGTCCATGAGCAGTTCTTC. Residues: CASSNSGTLKVHEQFF.